The present TCR beta chain was sequenced within a study of CD8 T cells in Susac syndrome. TCR beta sequences were obtained from blood CD8+ and CD4+ T cells. TEMRA cells were enriched by FACS, and CD4+ and CD8+ T cells were negatively isolated. Concerning this clonotype: Its specificity is not known.

Study-wide results and caveats: A relatively small number of individuals underwent TCR sequencing and HLA analysis.

RNA in amounts of about 0.5 to 1 ug was reverse transcribed with random hexamers. It was immunoSEQ multiplex PCR that amplified TCR beta CDR3 across 54 Vbeta and 13 Jbeta. TCRdb called the immunoSEQ multiplex PCR reads again in MiXCR, with one record for every CDR3 protein. Of 150,000 to 190,000 distinct CDR3 sequences listed, around 95% were seen once; the top ten hold 0.14% to 0.15%. Sequencing was carried out using CD8+ T cells from PBMCs. The source of this sequence is a human donor with multiple sclerosis.

The CDR3 sequence: CSATNLAGAPYNEQFF. Here the CDR3 DNA reads TGCAGCGCTACGAACTTAGCGGGGGCCCCCTACAATGAGCAGTTCTTC. V is TRBV29-1 and J is TRBJ2-1, with 9 positions matching TRBD2. This CDR3 comprises 16 residues. The V gene's germline CDR1 is SQVTM and CDR2 ANQGSEA. V trimming: 7 bases; J trimming: 2 bases; junction bases outside the gene matches: 12.